This T cell receptor (beta chain) was captured by sequencing in a study of radiotherapy plus CTLA-4 blockade in lung cancer. Study at large: There were objective responses in 18% of patients, and over 30% had disease control. General study results and limits: Among blood TCR repertoires after radiotherapy plus ipilimumab, tumor-derived clones expanded.

Points on this clone: Its antigen is not identified.

Trimming removed 5 bases at V and 0 bases at J, with 9 bases between. CDR1 is SGHRS and CDR2 is YFSETQ in the germline V gene. This CDR3 comprises 14 residues. TCRdb's copy holds only in-frame clones and misses some; the assay was immunoSEQ multiplex PCR. The sample yields tens of thousands of clones, around 90% seen once. Enrolled patients, whose metastatic non-small-cell lung cancer was chemo-refractory, received focal radiation plus CTLA-4 blockade with ipilimumab. The rearrangement links TRBV5-1 to TRBJ2-1; the D is unclear. The input for sequencing was peripheral blood, taken from a patient treated with radiotherapy plus ipilimumab. This receptor was identified in a human donor with non-small cell lung cancer that progressed on radiotherapy plus ipilimumab. CDR3 DNA: TGCGCCAGCAGGGAGCCTGTCTCCTACAATGAGCAGTTCTTC. It specifies CASREPVSYNEQFF.